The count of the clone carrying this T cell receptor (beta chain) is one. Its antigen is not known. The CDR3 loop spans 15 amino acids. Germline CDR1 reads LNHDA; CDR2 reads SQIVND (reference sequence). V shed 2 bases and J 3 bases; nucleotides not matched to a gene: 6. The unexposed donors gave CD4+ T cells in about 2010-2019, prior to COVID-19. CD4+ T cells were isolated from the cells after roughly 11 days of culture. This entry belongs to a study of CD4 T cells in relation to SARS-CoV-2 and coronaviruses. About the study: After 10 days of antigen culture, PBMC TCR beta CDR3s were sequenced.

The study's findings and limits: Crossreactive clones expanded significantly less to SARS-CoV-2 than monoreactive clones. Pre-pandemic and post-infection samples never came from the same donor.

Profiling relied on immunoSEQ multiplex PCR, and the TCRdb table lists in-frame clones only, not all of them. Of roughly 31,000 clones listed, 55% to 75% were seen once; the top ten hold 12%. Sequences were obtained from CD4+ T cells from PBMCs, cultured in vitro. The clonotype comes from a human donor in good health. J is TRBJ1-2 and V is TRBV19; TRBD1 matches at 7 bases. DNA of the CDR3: TGTGCCAGTAGTATATGGGCAGGGGGGGACTATGGCTACACCTTC. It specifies CASSIWAGGDYGYTF. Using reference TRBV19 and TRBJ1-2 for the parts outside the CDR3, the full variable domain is DGGITQSPKYLFRKEGQNVTLSCEQNLNHDAMYWYRQDPGQGLRLIYYSQIVNDFQKGDIAEGYSVSREKKESFPLTVTSAQKNPTAFYLCASSIWAGGDYGYTFGSGTRLTVV.